This T cell receptor (beta chain) was observed in a study of T cell repertoires in cytomegalovirus infection. Overall study context: It was recently identified HLA-C-restricted and well-studied HLA-B-restricted CMV epitopes that the study used. It was the public TCR beta signatures that indicated both CMV infection and matching HLA type. Study observations and caveats: Totalled public TCR beta family frequency picked out people who carried CMV plus the relevant HLA.

This clonotype was recorded many times. Its antigen is undetermined. Germline CDR1 is SEHNR and CDR2 is FQNEAQ (reference sequence). CDR3 length equals 10 residues. V lost 3 bases to trimming and J lost 5 bases, with 1 base between them. TCRdb processed the reads anew with MiXCR; each CDR3 protein has one entry. The table records approximately 590,000 distinct CDR3 sequences, over 35% of them present only once. V is TRBV7-9 and J is TRBJ2-5; D gene unclear. The sample here was cultured PBMCs, taken from culture after CMV antigen stimulation. This sequence originates from a human donor in good health (CMV status not recorded). Some clones in this sample may be carry-over from other donors' samples. DNA of the CDR3: TGTGCCAGCAGCTTCGAGACCCAGTACTTC. As protein: CASSFETQYF.